Shown below are 18 T cell receptor beta chains from a single sample sequenced in a study of blood T cells in healthy people across ages. A sample-barcoded 5' primer and a J-beta primer mix were used in a second PCR of roughly 7 to 11 cycles. TCRdb reprocessed the 5' RACE reads via MiXCR and lists one record per CDR3 protein. Among approximately 730,000 distinct CDR3 sequences listed, roughly 43% were seen once. Source material: blood. These receptor sequences come from an older woman in good health.

There are a few counts of this clonotype. The chain is built from TRBV9 and TRBJ2-1, with a weak D call TRBD2 (5 bases). Germline loops: CDR1 SGDLS, CDR2 YYNGEE. This CDR3 has 15 residues. The V gene lost 3 bases and the J gene lost 6 bases, with 16 bases spanning the gap. In nucleotides, the CDR3 is TGTGCCAGCAGCGCTAGCAGTTTGTTCTCCAATGAGCAGTTCTTC. Protein sequence: CASSASSLFSNEQFF.

The V call is TRBV20-1, the J call TRBJ1-1; D remains unclear. Trimming took 0 bases from V and 0 from J, leaving 11 bases between them. The CDR3 is 15 residues long. Germline V gene data show CDR1 as DFQATT and CDR2 as SNEGSKA (reference sequence). DNA for the CDR3: TGCAGTGCTAGAGATCCCCAGTTAATGAACACTGAAGCTTTCTTT. This sequence encodes CSARDPQLMNTEAFF.

In this sample, this clonotype turned up many times. J is TRBJ2-7 and V is TRBV4-1, with D perhaps matching TRBD2 (5 bases). The CDR3 runs 13 residues. V was shortened by 4 bases and J by 3 bases, with 10 bases between the two germline ends. CDR1 and CDR2 from the germline V gene are MGHRA and YSYEKL. CDR3 loop: CASSPLGDYEQYF. The CDR3 coding sequence is TGCGCCAGCAGCCCGCTCGGGGACTACGAGCAGTACTTC.

This clonotype turned up a few times. The chain joins TRBV24-1 to TRBJ2-1; 8 bases are a match to TRBD2. The CDR3 totals 14 residues. V shed 9 bases and J 8 bases; nucleotides not matched to a gene: 11. Germline CDR1 reads KGHDR; CDR2 reads SFDVKD. In nucleotides, the CDR3 is TGTGCCACCGCTCCGGCGGGAGGAATGGATGAGCAGTTCTTC. Protein: CATAPAGGMDEQFF.

This clonotype was observed a handful of times. V gene TRBV6-2 or TRBV6-3 combines with J gene TRBJ2-1; D perhaps matches TRBD2 (7 bases). The CDR3 totals 14 residues. Trimming removed 4 bases at V and 6 bases at J, with 13 bases between. Looked up from germline, CDR1 is MNHEY and CDR2 is SVGEGT. CDR3 sequence reads: CASSLGGAINEQFF. The CDR3 coding sequence is TGTGCCAGCAGTTTAGGGGGGGCGATCAATGAGCAGTTCTTC.

This clonotype has more than one count but fewer than ten. The V and J genes are TRBV10-3 and TRBJ2-7, with unresolved D. Germline V gene lookup returns CDR1 ENHRY and CDR2 SYGVKD. The CDR3 runs to 11 residues. V lost 5 bases to trimming and J lost 3 bases, with 5 bases between them. CDR3 DNA: TGTGCCATCAGTACGGACTACGAGCAGTACTTC. This translates into CAISTDYEQYF.

Notes on this clonotype: The junction and the germline gene differ at one end; a read error may be behind it. This chain connects TRBV5-1 to TRBJ2-1; 8 bases align to TRBD2. Per germline, CDR1 SGHRS and CDR2 YFSETQ. CDR3 size: 16 residues. CDR3 amino acids: CASSAPGLGGYNERFF. The CDR3 nucleotides are TGCGCCAGCAGCGCCCCGGGACTAGGGGGATATAATGAGCGGTTCTTC.

In this sample, this clonotype turned up many times. This chain links TRBV4-2 with TRBJ2-3; 12 bases fit TRBD2. Germline-derived CDR1 and CDR2 are LGHNA and YNFKEQ. J gave up 4 bases and V 4 bases, and 6 bases lay outside the gene matches. This CDR3 spans 16 amino acids. In nucleotides, the CDR3 is TGTGCCAGCAGCCCTCGGGCTAGCGGGGGGGCAGATACGCAGTATTTT. Translated: CASSPRASGGADTQYF.

The table lists this clonotype with a few counts. The V and J genes are TRBV12-3 or TRBV12-4 and TRBJ1-5, with TRBD1 as a possible D gene (5 bases). V lost 6 bases and J lost 6, with 12 bases in between. This CDR3 has 13 residues. The CDR3: CASRLGTPQPQHF. CDR3 nucleotides: TGTGCCAGCAGACTAGGGACCCCTCAGCCCCAGCATTTT.

This clonotype was observed a handful of times. The chain employs TRBV12-3 or TRBV12-4 and TRBJ2-7; no clear D gene. The CDR3 contains 14 residues. Deletions cut 3 bases from V and 3 bases from J, with 12 bases between. The CDR3 coding sequence is TGTGCCAGCAGTTTGACGCTACTCCTCTACGAGCAGTACTTC. Translation gives CASSLTLLLYEQYF.

This sequence joins TRBV7-9 and TRBJ2-4, with D possibly being TRBD1 (7 bases). The J call may be mistaken, given a closer DNA end match to TRBJ2-7. Germline values: CDR1 SEHNR, CDR2 FQNEAQ (reference sequence). The CDR3 consists of 12 residues. The CDR3 region is CASGGGPYEQYF. In DNA, the CDR3 is TGTGCCAGCGGAGGGGGCCCCTACGAGCAGTACTTC.

The chain has TRBV12-3 or TRBV12-4 and TRBJ2-2; tentatively, D is TRBD1 (5 bases). V shed 4 bases and J shed 2 bases, with 8 bases lying between them. This CDR3 spans 14 amino acids. The CDR3 reads CASSSQGNTGELFF. The CDR3 DNA sequence: TGTGCCAGCAGTTCCCAGGGAAACACCGGGGAGCTGTTTTTT.

This rearrangement joins TRBV7-2 to TRBJ2-3; D may match TRBD1 or TRBD2 (5 bases each). The ends were cut back, 4 bases at V and 2 bases at J, with 19 bases in the middle. Germline CDR1 and CDR2: SGHTA and FQGNSA. CDR3 size: 17 residues. The CDR3 coding sequence is TGTGCCAGCAGCTGGGGGATGGCAGGCGCCTTCACAGATACGCAGTATTTT. Its translation: CASSWGMAGAFTDTQYF.

The chain joins TRBV5-1 to TRBJ1-1, with D tentatively TRBD1 (5 bases). This CDR3 region has 16 residues. Germline assignment: CDR1 SGHRS and CDR2 YFSETQ. The V gene lost 4 bases and the J gene lost 0 bases, with 16 bases spanning the gap. The CDR3 reads CASSLSSGAMNTEAFF. The CDR3 DNA sequence: TGCGCCAGCAGCCTATCTTCCGGGGCTATGAACACTGAAGCTTTCTTT.

This clonotype occurred once. The rearrangement links TRBV12-3 or TRBV12-4 to TRBJ2-3; the match to TRBD1 covers 8 bases. This CDR3 has 14 residues. After removal of 5 bases from V and 4 bases from J, the junction contained 5 bases not matched to a gene. DNA of the CDR3: TGTGCCAGCAGTGAGGACAGGGCGCCAGATACGCAGTATTTT. Protein product: CASSEDRAPDTQYF.

A note on this clonotype: Its ends do not fully match the called genes, so a read error is possible. This chain joins TRBV4-3 and TRBJ2-7; perhaps D is TRBD1 or TRBD2 (5 bases each). The CDR3 covers 14 residues. The germline V gene encodes CDR1 LGHNA and CDR2 YSLEER. DNA for the CDR3: TGCGCCAGCAGCCAACAGGCCGGGGCATACGGGCAGTACTTC. Its protein is CASSQQAGAYGQYF.

The chain joins TRBV10-2 to TRBJ2-5, with TRBD2 matching 10 bases. The V gene end was trimmed by 6 bases and the J gene end by 11 bases; junction bases not matched to a gene: 12. Germline CDR1 is WSHSY and CDR2 is SAAADI. The CDR3 is 14 amino acids. The CDR3 sequence: CASRPAGGPDEQYF. In DNA, the CDR3 is TGCGCCAGCAGGCCAGCGGGGGGGCCAGATGAGCAGTACTTC.

The CDR3 bases are TGTGCCAGCAGTTTAAGAGGGGGCGTCTCCATTCCGGAGACCCAGTACTTC. Its protein is CASSLRGGVSIPETQYF. V gene TRBV12-3 or TRBV12-4 combines with J gene TRBJ2-7; 7 positions agree with TRBD1. The J call is in doubt because the DNA end fits TRBJ2-5 better. The CDR3 contains 17 residues.